These 8 T cell receptor beta chains were all obtained from the same sample, sequenced in a study of blood T cells in healthy people across ages. PCR was performed a second time for about 6 to 12 cycles using a sample-barcoded 5' primer and a J-beta primer mix. TCRdb analysed the 5' RACE reads with MiXCR anew, one entry per CDR3 protein. The profile shows approximately 690,000 distinct CDR3 sequences, approximately 59% of them singletons. Sequenced material: blood. These receptor sequences come from a man between 60 and 75 years old in good health.

The V and J genes are TRBV28 and TRBJ2-4, with TRBD1 matching 7 bases. The CDR3 has 15 amino acids. Trimming removed 5 bases from V and 5 bases from J; junction bases left unmatched: 9. The germline V gene has CDR1 MDHEN and CDR2 SYDVKM. CDR3 sequence (DNA): TGTGCCAGCAGTCCCGGGACAGCTGCTCAAAACATTCAGTACTTC. Protein sequence: CASSPGTAAQNIQYF. Together with reference TRBV28 and TRBJ2-4, the CDR3 gives the full variable domain: DVKVTQSSRYLVKRTGEKVFLECVQDMDHENMFWYRQDPGLGLRLIYFSYDVKMKEKGDIPEGYSVSREKKERFSLILESASTNQTSMYLCASSPGTAAQNIQYFGAGTRLSVL.

The J gene is TRBJ2-7, the V gene TRBV6-6; maybe TRBD2 (5 bases). Per the germline V gene, CDR1 is MNHNY and CDR2 is SVGAGI (reference sequence). There are 13 residues in the CDR3. V lost 8 bases to trimming and J lost 2 bases, with 13 bases between them. CDR3 region: CASRDEATYEQYF. The DNA for the CDR3 is TGTGCCAGCCGGGATGAGGCAACCTACGAGCAGTACTTC.

The chain uses TRBV5-1 and TRBJ2-1; 8 nucleotides line up with TRBD2. This CDR3 spans 15 amino acids. V dropped 0 bases and J dropped 2; count of bases not matched to a gene: 1. Germline assignment: CDR1 SGHRS and CDR2 YFSETQ. The CDR3 sequence is CASSLALAAYNEQFF. The CDR3 DNA reads TGCGCCAGCAGCTTGGCACTAGCGGCCTACAATGAGCAGTTCTTC.

In the case of this clonotype: A much larger clone differs by one base, so this may be a read error. This chain joins TRBV12-3 or TRBV12-4 and TRBJ2-3; D remains unclear. The CDR3 is made up of 11 amino acids. CDR3 coding DNA: TGTGTCAGCAGTTTCGCCGATACGCAGTATTTT. This translates into CVSSFADTQYF.

This clonotype was seen many times. CDR3 DNA sequence: TGCGCCAGCAGCTTGGTTCCCGGGGAGCTGTTTTTT. Translating it yields CASSLVPGELFF. V usage is TRBV5-1 and J usage is TRBJ2-2; unclear D gene. CDR1 is SGHRS, CDR2 YFSETQ, per germline. Between the trimmed V and J ends, which lost 0 bases and 6 bases, there was a span of 3 bases. The CDR3 runs 12 residues.

The V call is TRBV5-1, the J call TRBJ1-6, with D possibly being TRBD1 (6 bases). Looked up from germline, CDR1 is SGHRS and CDR2 is YFSETQ. This CDR3 has 15 amino acids. V was clipped by 1 base and J by 8 bases, with 13 bases between them. Written as DNA, the CDR3 is TGCGCCAGCAGCTTGTTGCAGGGGACGGATTCACCCCTCCACTTT. Amino acid sequence: CASSLLQGTDSPLHF.

The CDR3 bases are TGTGCCAGCAGCCGCCGGGACAGGGATACGCAGTATTTT. This translates into CASSRRDRDTQYF. The chain couples TRBV7-2 to TRBJ2-3, with TRBD1 matching over 8 bases. The CDR3 sequence is 13 residues long. Germline trimming cut 5 bases from V and 6 bases from J; bases unmatched to any gene: 4. The germline V gene encodes CDR1 SGHTA and CDR2 FQGNSA.

The CDR3, as DNA: TGCGCCAGCAGCTTGGGGTTAGGGCGGACAACTAATGAAAAACTGTTTTTT. Residues: CASSLGLGRTTNEKLFF. The rearrangement links TRBV5-1 to TRBJ1-4, with D unresolved. The CDR3 is 17 residues long. Trimming stripped 0 bases from V and 0 bases from J, with 12 bases between. Germline CDR1 and CDR2: SGHRS and YFSETQ.